This entry concerns a single TCR beta chain. Its antigen remains unknown. Produced via immunoSEQ multiplex PCR; TCRdb's table is partial and in-frame only. The sample carries some 24,000 clones, approximately 80% recorded once. The data were obtained in a study of OX40 agonist ivuxolimab in advanced cancers. The overall study: Dose-escalation patients suffered from hepatocellular carcinoma, melanoma, renal cell or head and neck cancer. Allowance was made for prior anti-PD-1, anti-PD-L1 or anti-CTLA-4 therapy, and approximately 40% had some. Overall study results and limits: Compared with CD4+, CD8+ T cells on average had more expanded clones.

Sampled blood was obtained at baseline, cycle 4 day 1, and cycle 7 day 1. This TCR was sampled from an adult with an advanced solid tumor such as melanoma, head and neck, liver or kidney cancer. The specimen comprised CD4+ or CD8+ T cells sorted from blood, sampled in a trial of the OX40 agonist ivuxolimab.

The CDR3 region has the DNA TGCGCCAGCAGCCAAACCCGACTAGCGGGAGAAGGCGAGCAGTACTTC. It specifies CASSQTRLAGEGEQYF. The V call is TRBV4-1, the J call TRBJ2-7, with 12 bases fitting TRBD2. Germline values: CDR1 MGHRA, CDR2 YSYEKL. V shed 2 bases and J 6 bases; nucleotides not matched to a gene: 8. CDR3 size: 16 residues.